This T cell receptor beta chain was sequenced in a study of cytomegalovirus exposure and HLA in healthy donors. Study-level background: Around 190 million T cells yielded some 100 million unique TCR beta sequences, as an earlier analysis found. Study-level findings and limits: TCR beta chain V- and J-gene trimming was linked, in a later analysis, to a missense variant in DCLRE1C.

The primer mix had 60 Vbeta and 13 Jbeta primers. Study processing details: Unique TCR beta chains totaled about 73 million in a later count, with around 10 million of them shared. TCRdb's copy holds only in-frame clones and misses some; the assay was immunoSEQ multiplex PCR. The DNA gave D and trimming, while V, J and clone size come from that table. The top ten hold over 10% of the sample, which has about 160,000 clones, roughly 79% seen once. As for this clone: The antigen remains unidentified.

V lost 4 bases and J lost 6, with 17 bases in between. CDR1 and CDR2 from the germline V gene are SGHAT and FQNNGV. The CDR3 runs to 15 residues. The rearrangement links TRBV11-2 to TRBJ2-3, with D possibly matching TRBD2 (6 bases). Sequenced input: PBMCs. This TCR was recovered from a woman in her fifties or sixties in good health and CMV-seronegative. CDR3 nucleotide sequence: TGTGCCAGCAGCTCAGGCGGAGGCGGGGAGGATACGCAGTATTTT. It encodes CASSSGGGGEDTQYF.